The table lists the clone carrying this T cell receptor (beta chain) with a few counts. V lost 4 bases and J lost 5; bases outside the gene matches: 14. The CDR3 is made up of 17 amino acids. Germline CDR1 reads SGHRS; CDR2 reads YFSETQ. The sample originates from a study of radiotherapy plus CTLA-4 blockade in lung cancer. Here immunoSEQ multiplex PCR was the method, and the copy in TCRdb shows in-frame clones only, minus some. This sample has tens of thousands of clones, with around three quarters found just once. The chain uses TRBV5-1 and TRBJ2-5; 10 bases are shared with TRBD2. Sequenced material: peripheral blood, taken from a patient treated with radiotherapy plus ipilimumab. The TCR comes from a human donor with non-small cell lung cancer who had a complete response to radiotherapy plus ipilimumab. CDR3 coding DNA: TGCGCCAGCAGCCTCGGTGGTAGCGGGGGGCGAGTGGAGACCCAGTACTTC. Protein product: CASSLGGSGGRVETQYF.